This T cell receptor beta chain was sequenced in a study of T cell clones after liver transplantation. Study overall: TCRbeta sequencing after a pre-transplant mixed lymphocyte reaction identified graft-donor-reactive clones, later tracked in post-transplant blood. Tolerant meant at least one year fully off immunosuppression without liver enzymes above twice normal.

A word on this clone: Its antigen is not identified.

Study-level findings and limits: Donor-reactive sequences fell more than third party-reactive ones, suggesting partial deletion.

V was trimmed by 1 base and J by 4 bases, leaving 7 bases between them. The germline gives CDR1 SEHNR, CDR2 FQNEAQ (reference sequence). This CDR3 contains 14 residues. Measured with immunoSEQ multiplex PCR; TCRdb has only the in-frame clones, and not every one. The data hold roughly 67,000 clones, with over 90% observed a single time. This clonotype originated in a human patient who received a liver transplant. The T cells may come from the graft donor. This sample comprised CD4+ T cells from blood, obtained less than 28 months after liver transplant. The J gene is TRBJ2-2, the V gene TRBV7-9; D may correspond to TRBD1 or TRBD2 (5 bases each). This CDR3 is CASSLEGTTGELFF. CDR3 sequence (DNA): TGTGCCAGCAGCTTAGAAGGGACCACCGGGGAGCTGTTTTTT. The entire variable domain, with the rest obtained from reference TRBV7-9 and TRBJ2-2, is as follows: DTGVSQNPRHKITKRGQNVTFRCDPISEHNRLYWYRQTLGQGPEFLTYFQNEAQLEKSRLLSDRFSAERPKGSFSTLEIQRTEQGDSAMYLCASSLEGTTGELFFGEGSRLTVL.